These 20 T cell receptor beta chains were all obtained from the same sample, sequenced in a study of cytomegalovirus exposure and HLA in healthy donors. PCR involved 60 Vbeta and 13 Jbeta primers. Sequencing was performed with immunoSEQ multiplex PCR; in TCRdb, only in-frame clones are kept and a portion is missing. Of 35,000 to 50,000 clones listed, 51% are singletons. Sequencing used PBMCs. Every receptor here comes from a man aged 60 to 69 in good health and CMV-seronegative.

There are a few counts of this clone. The chain combines TRBV6-5 with TRBJ1-5, with D perhaps TRBD1 (5 bases). The CDR3 length is 15 residues. The ends were cut back, 11 bases at V and 1 base at J, with 18 bases in the middle. Germline-derived CDR1 and CDR2 are MNHEY and SVGAGI. The DNA of the CDR3 is TGTGCCTCAGCTCGCGGGGGGTACAGCAATCAGCCCCAGCATTTT. Translation: CASARGGYSNQPQHF.

This clone occurred once. V and J are TRBV30 and TRBJ1-2; perhaps TRBD1 as D (6 bases). The CDR3 length is 13 residues. V was cut by 2 bases and J by 6 bases, with 13 bases left in between. CDR1 is GTSNPN and CDR2 is SVGIG in the germline V gene (reference sequence). In DNA form, the CDR3 reads TGTGCCTGGAGTCGGCAGGGGATGAATGGCTACACCTTC. Translated, it gives CAWSRQGMNGYTF.

The chain joins TRBV7-2 to TRBJ2-7; tentative D call: TRBD2 (6 bases). The length of the CDR3 is 12 residues. V lost 5 bases to trimming and J lost 2 bases, with 7 bases between them. CDR1 and CDR2 from the germline V gene are SGHTA and FQGNSA. CDR3 residues: CASSRTTYEQYF. The CDR3 nucleotides read TGTGCCAGCAGCCGGACTACCTACGAGCAGTACTTC.

This clone was picked up a small number of times. The chain uses TRBV29-1 and TRBJ2-7; TRBD2 might be the D (6 bases). The germline V gene has CDR1 SQVTM and CDR2 ANQGSEA. Trimming shortened V by 7 bases and J by 3 bases, and 10 bases separated the two germline ends. The CDR3 length is 11 residues. CDR3 sequence (DNA): TGCAGCGCCGGGACTTTCTACGAGCAGTACTTC. Its protein product is CSAGTFYEQYF.

This rearrangement joins TRBV6-1 to TRBJ1-5, with a possible D match to TRBD1 (5 bases). CDR1 is MNHNS and CDR2 is SASEGT in the germline V gene. Trimming took off 5 bases at V and 3 bases at J, with 8 bases between the two ends. CDR3 length: 13 residues. As DNA, the CDR3 is TGTGCCAGCAGTCAGGGCTTCAATCAGCCCCAGCATTTT. As protein: CASSQGFNQPQHF.

V usage is TRBV29-1 and J usage is TRBJ2-5; 9 bases map to TRBD2. The end of the DNA aligns better with TRBJ2-7, so the J call may be wrong. CDR3 size: 15 residues. The germline gives CDR1 SQVTM, CDR2 ANQGSEA. Written as DNA, the CDR3 is TGCAGCGTTGAGGGAGAGACTAGCGGTTCCTACGAGCAGTACTTC. It is translated as CSVEGETSGSYEQYF.

This chain uses TRBV6-1 with TRBJ2-3; D possibly corresponds to TRBD2 (5 bases). The CDR3 loop spans 15 amino acids. Germline V gene sequence: CDR1 MNHNS, CDR2 SASEGT. Trimming took 5 bases from V and 3 from J, leaving 15 bases between them. The DNA of the CDR3 is TGTGCCAGCAGTCCCCCAGCGGCGAAAACAGATACGCAGTATTTT. This gives the protein CASSPPAAKTDTQYF.

In its sample, this clone was seen a few times. This rearrangement joins TRBV5-1 to TRBJ2-6; TRBD2 aligns across 8 bases. V was pared by 7 bases and J by 4 bases, with 10 bases of the junction left unmatched. This CDR3 comprises 16 residues. Looked up from germline, CDR1 is SGHRS and CDR2 is YFSETQ. CDR3 in amino acids: CASDAGGTTGANVLTF. In DNA, the CDR3 is TGCGCCAGCGACGCGGGAGGAACGACCGGGGCCAACGTCCTGACTTTC.

This clone was recorded a few times. The V call is TRBV19, the J call TRBJ2-7, with D possibly being TRBD2 (5 bases). The CDR3 totals 13 residues. Germline CDR1 and CDR2: LNHDA and SQIVND (reference sequence). V was shortened by 3 bases and J by 5 bases, with 11 bases between the two germline ends. The DNA of the CDR3 is TGTGCCAGTAGTATGAATGCGAGGGACGAGCAGTACTTC. Protein: CASSMNARDEQYF.

The rearrangement links TRBV7-9 to TRBJ2-5, with 8 bases lining up with TRBD1. The J segment lost 5 bases and the V segment lost 1 base, leaving 3 bases of the junction unmatched. Germline V CDR1 and CDR2: SEHNR, FQNEAQ (reference sequence). This CDR3 spans 14 amino acids. Here the CDR3 reads CASSLDRGRETQYF. The CDR3 DNA reads TGTGCCAGCAGCTTAGACAGGGGGAGGGAGACCCAGTACTTC. The full variable domain, its missing parts supplied by reference TRBV7-9 and TRBJ2-5, is DTGVSQNPRHKITKRGQNVTFRCDPISEHNRLYWYRQTLGQGPEFLTYFQNEAQLEKSRLLSDRFSAERPKGSFSTLEIQRTEQGDSAMYLCASSLDRGRETQYFGPGTRLLVL.

V and J are TRBV11-2 and TRBJ1-2; TRBD1 is a possible D gene (5 bases). Trimming pared 6 bases from V and 3 bases from J, leaving 11 bases between. The CDR3 loop spans 13 amino acids. The germline V gene has CDR1 SGHAT and CDR2 FQNNGV. In DNA form, the CDR3 reads TGTGCCAGCAGGGTCTGGGGGGACTATGGCTACACCTTC. Protein sequence: CASRVWGDYGYTF.

This chain uses TRBV9 with TRBJ2-7; 9 bases line up with TRBD1. V shed 0 bases, J shed 3 bases, and the junction held 10 bases outside the gene matches. CDR1 and CDR2 (germline): SGDLS, YYNGEE. CDR3 size: 17 residues. CDR3 nucleotides: TGTGCCAGCAGCGTAGAGGGAGTACCGGGACAGGGCTACGAGCAGTACTTC. It encodes CASSVEGVPGQGYEQYF.

The CDR3 is CASSQGGGYEQYF. The CDR3 DNA is TGTGCCAGCAGCCAAGGGGGGGGCTACGAGCAGTACTTC. This chain uses TRBV5-4 with TRBJ2-7, with TRBD2 as a possible D gene (7 bases). From germline, CDR1 is SGHNT and CDR2 YYREEE (reference sequence). Trimming cost V 4 bases and J 3 bases, with 11 bases left between them. The CDR3 totals 13 residues.

The chain couples TRBV2 to TRBJ2-3; TRBD1 agrees at 8 bases. Trimming took 6 bases from V and 10 from J; bases not matched to a gene: 3. Per the germline V gene, CDR1 is SNHLY and CDR2 is FYNNEI. The CDR3 runs 11 residues. CDR3 nucleotide sequence: TGTGCCAGCAGCCCGACAGGGGCGCAGTATTTT. Protein: CASSPTGAQYF.

The chain combines TRBV5-4 with TRBJ2-7; TRBD2 matches 7 bases. Germline CDR1 and CDR2: SGHNT and YYREEE (reference sequence). The CDR3 sequence is 15 residues long. V lost 0 bases to trimming and J lost 6 bases; unmatched junction nucleotides: 9. CDR3 DNA sequence: TGTGCCAGCAGCTTGGGTAGGACTAGAGCCAGCGAGCAGTACTTC. Protein product: CASSLGRTRASEQYF.

Only one count was recorded for this clone. The chain couples TRBV7-9 to TRBJ2-7; the match to TRBD1 covers 12 bases. The V and J ends lost 1 base and 6 bases, in that order; junction bases with no gene match: 7. This CDR3 has 16 residues. The germline CDR1 and CDR2 sequences are SEHNR and FQNEAQ (reference sequence). The CDR3 reads CASSLVSGTGGSEQYF. CDR3 nucleotide sequence: TGTGCCAGCAGCTTAGTTTCTGGGACAGGGGGCAGCGAGCAGTACTTC.

The V call is TRBV2, the J call TRBJ2-7, with 9 bases that match TRBD2. V trimming: 4 bases; J trimming: 6 bases; junction bases outside the gene matches: 10. The CDR3 length is 15 residues. Germline V gene sequence: CDR1 SNHLY, CDR2 FYNNEI. This CDR3 reads CASSAIAGEHGEQYF. The CDR3 region has the DNA TGTGCCAGCAGTGCTATAGCGGGAGAACACGGCGAGCAGTACTTC.

This clone came up a few times. The V call is TRBV20-1, the J call TRBJ2-7, with 7 bases fitting TRBD1. The CDR3 is 11 amino acids. Germline CDR1 is DFQATT and CDR2 is SNEGSKA (reference sequence). V lost 8 bases, J lost 3 bases, and 4 bases stayed unmatched. CDR3 sequence reads: CSTTGLYEQYF. The CDR3 DNA is TGCAGTACGACAGGGCTCTACGAGCAGTACTTC.

J is TRBJ1-1 and V is TRBV10-3; D is undetermined. This CDR3 is built from 14 residues. The V end lost 0 bases, the J end lost 5 bases, and 10 bases lay between the germline ends. Germline V gene data show CDR1 as ENHRY and CDR2 as SYGVKD. DNA for the CDR3: TGTGCCATCAGTGAGTCGCCGGGGTTTACTGAAGCTTTCTTT. Amino acid sequence: CAISESPGFTEAFF.

This rearrangement joins TRBV5-1 to TRBJ2-2; 8 positions agree with TRBD1. The CDR3 totals 14 residues. The germline V gene encodes CDR1 SGHRS and CDR2 YFSETQ. V lost 4 bases to trimming and J lost 5 bases; unmatched junction nucleotides: 4. CDR3 sequence: CASSQGARTGELFF. In DNA form, the CDR3 reads TGCGCCAGCAGCCAGGGGGCGCGGACCGGGGAGCTGTTTTTT.